These 5 T cell receptor beta chains were sequenced from one sample in a study of tumor-infiltrating lymphocytes in primary liver carcinoma. cDNA specific to TCR beta was made from 500 ng of total RNA, with a constant-region primer employed for priming. Researchers made the TCR beta libraries by running three nested multiplex PCR rounds with slightly modified ARM-PCR. Use of TRBV1-TRBV30 forward primers with a C-beta reverse primer characterized the first two PCR rounds, which lasted ten to eleven cycles each. TCRdb reprocessed the multiplex PCR reads with MiXCR, giving one entry per CDR3 protein. The table shows 75,000 or so distinct CDR3 sequences, with about 72% occurring only once. The roughly 17-31 mg bulk tissue piece was not sorted before simultaneous RNA and DNA extraction. The specimen sequenced was liver tumor tissue from sampling region 4. Subset denoted: tumor region T4, right-lateral pole. These receptors originate from a man aged 40-50 years with primary liver carcinoma and hepatitis B virus infection.

A note on this clonotype: A junction boundary mismatches the germline segment, possibly from a read error. The V and J genes are TRBV4-1 and TRBJ2-7, with a possible D match to TRBD2 (5 bases). This CDR3 comprises 13 residues. Germline V CDR1 and CDR2: MGHRA, YSYEKL. The CDR3 bases are TGCGCCAGCAACCAAGGTGCAGCGGAGGAGCAGTACTTC. Protein sequence: CASNQGAAEEQYF.

This chain joins TRBV25-1 and TRBJ1-1; D is unclear. Germline CDR1 is MGHDK and CDR2 is SYGVNS. V was pared by 4 bases and J by 1 base, with 13 bases between. This CDR3 region has 15 residues. The CDR3 is CASSATRWWNTEAFF. The DNA for the CDR3 is TGTGCCAGCAGTGCAACCCGGTGGTGGAACACTGAAGCTTTCTTT.

Comment on this clonotype: This CDR3 is missing its conserved last phenylalanine or tryptophan, likely due to a read error. The genes are TRBV14 and TRBJ2-5; 12 bases are a match to TRBD2. Germline values: CDR1 SGHDN, CDR2 FVKESK. Germline trimming cut 1 base from V and 5 bases from J; bases unmatched to any gene: 2. This CDR3 comprises 15 residues. The CDR3 nucleotides read TGTGCCAGCAGCCAAGGGACTAGCGGGATCGAGACCCAGTACTCT. Its translation: CASSQGTSGIETQYS.

Of note for this clonotype: The conserved phenylalanine or tryptophan normally closing the CDR3 is absent here, so this likely arose from a read error. This chain connects TRBV12-3 or TRBV12-4 to TRBJ2-7, with D maybe TRBD2 (5 bases). This CDR3 region has 12 residues. Between the trimmed V and J ends, which lost 4 bases and 2 bases, there was a span of 6 bases. CDR3 region: CASSSLAYEQYL. The CDR3 nucleotides are TGTGCCAGCAGTTCACTAGCCTACGAGCAGTACCTC.

With respect to this clonotype: Without the conserved terminal phenylalanine or tryptophan, this CDR3 likely stems from a read error. The chain employs TRBV12-3 or TRBV12-4 and TRBJ1-6; D ambiguous. The CDR3 contains 16 residues. The CDR3 sequence: CASSPRIGSYSSPLHS. The CDR3 DNA reads as TGTGCCAGCAGTCCCAGGATCGGCTCCTATAGTTCACCCCTCCACTCT.